This paragraph reports one T cell receptor beta chain. This clonotype was counted a few times. Its target antigen remains unknown. Base qualities are not provided; no much larger clone lies one nucleotide away. Only healthy Caucasian donors were included. Three pairs of female monozygotic twins, all aged roughly 18 to 29 years, made up the twin cohort. CD4+ and CD8+ T cell populations were isolated with positive isolation kits from Invitrogen. CDR1 and CDR2 (SGHRS, YFSETQ) derive from the germline V gene. V is trimmed back by 4 bases and J by 7 bases, and the junction contains 9 bases that no gene match accounts for. Reading from cysteine to phenylalanine, the CDR3 counts 17 amino acids. Only the CDR3 region is kept as DNA, spanning 51 bases read in frame from base 1. The data belong to a study of identical twins (TCRdb year 2016). For the study in its entirety: To test whether fetal clonotypes persist, this study deep-sequenced TCR alpha and beta repertoires from monozygotic twins, from unrelated adults of various ages, and from cord blood. Replicate twin experiments were performed at different times using different library preparation protocols to rule out contamination. Results the study describes overall, beyond this receptor: Compared with coincidental sharing between unrelated individuals, out-of-frame TCR alpha sequences shared between twins had an excess of sequences with low generation probability. In monozygotic twins, recombination models systematically underestimated out-of-frame TCR alpha sharing, but the models matched the sharing seen between unrelated individuals. Abundant cord blood beta clonotypes carried fewer insertions; young adult naive repertoires showed a weaker similar trend, while memory repertoires showed none. Invariant T cells such as MAIT and iNKT could partly confound zero-insertion analyses, although diverse VJ usage argued against such confounding for most clonotypes. In beta out-of-frame sequences, excess twin sharing was weaker, because having fewer shared sequences lowered the signal-to-noise ratio. Conclusions relied on cross-sectional statistical analysis, since the same donors could not be followed over many years.

Preparation of the library involved 5' RACE. Sequenced on an Illumina HiSeq 2000. Template switching introduced a universal primer binding site; the final cDNA contained a unique molecular identifier, enabling accurate counting of TCR cDNA molecules. First-strand cDNA for TCR alpha and beta chains was synthesized from specific primers in the conserved constant-segment region. To control for contamination, every cDNA library carried two barcodes: a SMART-Mk sample barcode plus Illumina barcodes. TruSeq adapter sequences, together with Illumina sample barcodes, were added in two successive PCR steps. TCR alpha and beta cDNA libraries were sequenced on the Illumina HiSeq platform with custom primers. As for the authors' bioinformatics: Unique molecular identifiers were extracted from raw reads with MiGEC, and CDR3 positions were determined with MiXCR. For each individual, recombination models were inferred using an EM algorithm with the repgenHMM and IGoR tools. The analysis of shared clonotypes was done with the tcR package in R, with sharing normalized by the product of cloneset sizes. To study raw recombination without the effects of thymic and clonal selection, out-of-frame nonproductive sequences were analyzed. Clones were called with MiXCR by TCRdb after fastp trimmed the public reads at Q25, and only in-frame beta chains were retained. Each entry merges the rows of one CDR3 protein and shows their most common DNA and genes. The V and J calls and clone size come from TCRdb's table, not from the authors' own analysis. The sample table contains around 530,000 distinct CDR3 sequences; only one count was recorded for 13% to 15% of them. The ten largest clones represent more than 0.4% of the sample.

This same sample was also part of a study on yellow fever vaccine responses in identical twins. The other study reports the following: The authors reported that the T cell response to vaccination in identical twins appeared partly convergent and partly personalized. In the study, vaccine-responding T cell clones were precisely tracked in identical twins.

The material sequenced was CD4+ T cells sorted from blood. This receptor was obtained from a woman between 18 and 30 years old in good health. This chain joins TRBV5-1 to TRBJ2-2, with 14 junctional bases fitting TRBD2. DNA sequence: TGCGCCAGCAGCGTCGGGACTAGCGGGAGCTTCAGCGGGGAGCTGTTTTTT. Translated, it gives CASSVGTSGSFSGELFF.